Detailed here is one TCR beta chain. Its specific antigen is unknown. There are no base qualities to consult, and no much larger clone falls within one base. Each collaborating institution followed its own protocols to collect whole blood in K2EDTA tubes. Collaborator samples were shipped for TCRbeta analysis as frozen whole blood, isolated PBMCs, or DNA extracted from either sample type. This specimen comes from a study of blood T cell repertoires in COVID-19 (dated by TCRdb to 2020 to 2021). The study in broad terms: The collaborator samples originated in the United States, Italy and Spain and spanned the acute and convalescent phases of COVID-19. The prospective study material was composed of cDNA or gDNA derived from T cells, B-cell-depleted T cells, or PBMCs. Deeply sampled blood TCRbeta repertoires from subjects exposed to, actively infected with, or recovered from COVID-19 were included in the dataset. The repertoires were released in a freely available public database intended as a resource for research on the immune response to SARS-CoV-2. The samples were drawn from two sources: the first 160 participants of the ongoing ImmuneRACE study, and 1,000 to 1,500 subjects contributed by 6 global collaborators. Nearly every sample came with metadata listing a de-identified subject ID, COVID-19 status, age in years and sex. Where available, HLA class I and class II types were obtained from metadata supplied by the sample provider rather than from assay-based typing.

On the study overall, not on this receptor specifically: The amount of clinical and demographic metadata varied by source and participant and was provided uncurated.

TCRbeta CDR3 regions were amplified from genomic DNA by means of the immunoSEQ Assay, a bias-controlled multiplex PCR. Regarding the original processing steps: Nucleated cell counts per sample were estimated from amplification of reference gene primers within the assay. To quantify the absolute abundance of each unique TCRbeta CDR3 rearrangement, sequence reads were collapsed and filtered. Productive Simpson clonality was computed per sample as the square root of Simpson's diversity index over productive rearrangements. Held by TCRdb, this immuneACCESS table contains in-frame sequences only and omits some clones. Under half of the omission traces to an unresolved V gene where checked; the cause of the rest is unknown. The V and J calls and clone size come from that table; D and trimming were worked out from the DNA. This sample lists more than 15,000 clones; 85% to 90% were detected once. Approximately 24% of the sample goes to the ten largest clones.

The CDR3 goes from the cysteine to the phenylalanine over 15 residues. Only the CDR3 DNA is retained, 45 bases long and in frame from the first base. Reading the germline V gene (reference sequence) gives CDR1 MNHEY and CDR2 SMNVEV. V is pruned by 5 bases and J by 7 bases, leaving 6 bases of the junction without a gene match. The source material was peripheral blood. The origin of this receptor is a man in his 60s with acute or convalescent COVID-19. Recombination connected TRBV27 to TRBJ2-1, with TRBD2 identical over 12 junction bases. The CDR3 protein: CASSLRLAGGNEQFF. The DNA sequence reads TGTGCCAGCAGTCTTAGGCTAGCGGGGGGGAATGAGCAGTTCTTC.